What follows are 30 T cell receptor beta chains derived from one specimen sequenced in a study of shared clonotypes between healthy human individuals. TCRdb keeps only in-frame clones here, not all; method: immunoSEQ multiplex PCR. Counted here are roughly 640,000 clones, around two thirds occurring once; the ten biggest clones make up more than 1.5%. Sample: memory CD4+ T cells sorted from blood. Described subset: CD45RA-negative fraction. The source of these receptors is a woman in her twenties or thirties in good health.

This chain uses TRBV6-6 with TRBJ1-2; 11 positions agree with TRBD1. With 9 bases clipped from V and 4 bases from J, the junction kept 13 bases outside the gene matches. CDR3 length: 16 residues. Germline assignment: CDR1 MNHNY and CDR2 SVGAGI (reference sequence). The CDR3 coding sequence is TGTGCCAGTAGGAAGGGGCGGGGACAGGGGGTCTATGGCTACACCTTC. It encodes CASRKGRGQGVYGYTF.

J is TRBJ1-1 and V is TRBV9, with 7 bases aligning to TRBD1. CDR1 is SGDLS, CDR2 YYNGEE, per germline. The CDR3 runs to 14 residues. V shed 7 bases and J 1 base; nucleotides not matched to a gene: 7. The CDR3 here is CASGPGQKNTEAFF. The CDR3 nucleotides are TGTGCCAGCGGGCCGGGACAGAAGAACACTGAAGCTTTCTTT.

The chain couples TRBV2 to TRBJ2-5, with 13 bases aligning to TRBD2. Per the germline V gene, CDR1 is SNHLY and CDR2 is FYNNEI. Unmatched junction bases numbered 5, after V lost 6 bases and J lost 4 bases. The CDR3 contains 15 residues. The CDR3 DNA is TGTGCCAGCAGAAGTAGACTAGCGGGAGGAGAGACCCAGTACTTC. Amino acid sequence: CASRSRLAGGETQYF. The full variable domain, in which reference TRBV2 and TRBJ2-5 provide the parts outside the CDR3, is EPEVTQTPSHQVTQMGQEVILRCVPISNHLYFYWYRQILGQKVEFLVSFYNNEISEKSEIFDDQFSVERPDGSNFTLKIRSTKLEDSAMYFCASRSRLAGGETQYFGPGTRLLVL.

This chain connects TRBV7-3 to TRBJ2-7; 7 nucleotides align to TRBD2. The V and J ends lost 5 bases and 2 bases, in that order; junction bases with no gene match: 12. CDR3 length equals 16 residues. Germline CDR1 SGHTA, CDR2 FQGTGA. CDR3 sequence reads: CASSPGGGLVAYEQYF. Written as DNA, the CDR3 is TGTGCCAGCAGCCCAGGAGGAGGACTAGTCGCCTACGAGCAGTACTTC.

CDR3 in amino acids: CASNPRTANTEAFF. CDR3 DNA sequence: TGTGCCAGCAACCCCCGGACAGCGAACACTGAAGCTTTCTTT. This chain joins TRBV2 and TRBJ1-1; possible D gene TRBD1, 6 bases. Trimming stripped 7 bases from V and 1 base from J, with 13 bases between. The CDR3 contains 14 residues. Germline V gene data show CDR1 as SNHLY and CDR2 as FYNNEI.

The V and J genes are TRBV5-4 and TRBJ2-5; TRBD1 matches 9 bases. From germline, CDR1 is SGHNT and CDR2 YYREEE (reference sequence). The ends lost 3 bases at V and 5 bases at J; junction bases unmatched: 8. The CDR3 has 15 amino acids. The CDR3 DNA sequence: TGTGCCAGCAGCTCTCCGGGACAGGGAAGCGAGACCCAGTACTTC. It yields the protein CASSSPGQGSETQYF.

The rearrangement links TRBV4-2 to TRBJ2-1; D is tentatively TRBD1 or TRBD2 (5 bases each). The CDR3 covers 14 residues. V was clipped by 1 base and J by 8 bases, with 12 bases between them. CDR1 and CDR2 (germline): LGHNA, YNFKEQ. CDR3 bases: TGTGCCAGCAGCCAAGTTGGGGGAACGGATGAGCAGTTCTTC. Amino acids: CASSQVGGTDEQFF.

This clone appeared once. The CDR3 region is CASSRTGLGSGANTGELFF. The CDR3 region has the DNA TGTGCCAGCAGCCGGACAGGGCTAGGTAGCGGTGCGAACACCGGGGAGCTGTTTTTT. The V gene is TRBV6-4, the J gene TRBJ2-2, with TRBD1 matching 8 bases. This CDR3 has 19 amino acids. With V trimmed by 6 bases and J by 0 bases, 15 bases remained unmatched. CDR1 MRHNA and CDR2 SNTAGT come from the germline V gene.

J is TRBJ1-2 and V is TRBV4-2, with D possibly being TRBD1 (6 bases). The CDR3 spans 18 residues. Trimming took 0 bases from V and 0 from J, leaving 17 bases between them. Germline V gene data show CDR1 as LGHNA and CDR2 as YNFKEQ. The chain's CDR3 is CASSQDIAEGVSNYGYTF. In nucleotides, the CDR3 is TGTGCCAGCAGCCAAGATATCGCGGAGGGGGTCTCTAACTATGGCTACACCTTC.

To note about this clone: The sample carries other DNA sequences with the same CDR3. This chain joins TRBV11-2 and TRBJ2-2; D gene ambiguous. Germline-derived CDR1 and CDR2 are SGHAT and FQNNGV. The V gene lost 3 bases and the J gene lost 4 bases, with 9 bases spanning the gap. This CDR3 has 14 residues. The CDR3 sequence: CASSFSDLTGELFF. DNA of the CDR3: TGTGCCAGCAGCTTCTCCGACCTCACCGGGGAGCTGTTTTTT. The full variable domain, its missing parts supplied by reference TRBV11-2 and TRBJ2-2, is EAGVAQSPRYKIIEKRQSVAFWCNPISGHATLYWYQQILGQGPKLLIQFQNNGVVDDSQLPKDRFSAERLKGVDSTLKIQPAKLEDSAVYLCASSFSDLTGELFFGEGSRLTVL.

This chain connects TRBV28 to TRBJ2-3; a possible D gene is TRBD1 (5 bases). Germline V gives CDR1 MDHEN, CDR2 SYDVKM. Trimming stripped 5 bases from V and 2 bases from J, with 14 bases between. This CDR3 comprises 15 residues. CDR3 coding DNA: TGTGCCAGCAGTCATCACATGGACACCACAGATACGCAGTATTTT. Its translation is CASSHHMDTTDTQYF.

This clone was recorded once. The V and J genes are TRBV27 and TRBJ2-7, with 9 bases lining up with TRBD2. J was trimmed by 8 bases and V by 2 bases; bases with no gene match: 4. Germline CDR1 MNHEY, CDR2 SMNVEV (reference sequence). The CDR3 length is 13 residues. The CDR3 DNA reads TGTGCCAGCAGTTTAGCGGGAGGGTCACAGCAGTACTTC. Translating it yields CASSLAGGSQQYF.

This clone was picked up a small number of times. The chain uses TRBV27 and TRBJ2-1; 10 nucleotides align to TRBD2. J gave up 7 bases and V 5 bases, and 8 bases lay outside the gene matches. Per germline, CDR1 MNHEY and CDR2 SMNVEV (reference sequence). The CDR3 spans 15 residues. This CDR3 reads CASSPLAGNRNEQFF. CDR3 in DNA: TGTGCCAGCAGTCCACTAGCGGGAAATCGAAATGAGCAGTTCTTC.

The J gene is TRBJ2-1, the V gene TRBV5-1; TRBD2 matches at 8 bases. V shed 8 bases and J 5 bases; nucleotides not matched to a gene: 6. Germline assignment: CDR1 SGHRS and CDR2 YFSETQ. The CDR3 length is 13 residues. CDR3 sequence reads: CASSPGGNNEQFF. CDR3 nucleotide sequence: TGCGCCAGTTCCCCGGGAGGGAACAATGAGCAGTTCTTC.

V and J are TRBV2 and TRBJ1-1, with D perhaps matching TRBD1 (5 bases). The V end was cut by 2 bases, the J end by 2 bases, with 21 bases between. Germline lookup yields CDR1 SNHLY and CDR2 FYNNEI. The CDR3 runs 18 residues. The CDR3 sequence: CASSEWAGRTTFNTEAFF. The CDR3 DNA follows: TGTGCCAGCAGTGAATGGGCAGGGCGGACGACTTTCAACACTGAAGCTTTCTTT.

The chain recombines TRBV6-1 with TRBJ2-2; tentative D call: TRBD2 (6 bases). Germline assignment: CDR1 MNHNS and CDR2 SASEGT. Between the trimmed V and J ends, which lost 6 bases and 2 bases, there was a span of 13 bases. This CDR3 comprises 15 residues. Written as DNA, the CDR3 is TGTGCCAGCAGGGGGGGAACAGCAAACACCGGGGAGCTGTTTTTT. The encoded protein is CASRGGTANTGELFF.

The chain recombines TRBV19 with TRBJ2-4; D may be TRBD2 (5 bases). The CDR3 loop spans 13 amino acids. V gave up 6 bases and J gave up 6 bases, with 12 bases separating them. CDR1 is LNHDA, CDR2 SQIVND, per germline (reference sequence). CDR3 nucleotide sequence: TGTGCCAGTAGCCTAGCCGCTACAAACATTCAGTACTTC. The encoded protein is CASSLAATNIQYF.

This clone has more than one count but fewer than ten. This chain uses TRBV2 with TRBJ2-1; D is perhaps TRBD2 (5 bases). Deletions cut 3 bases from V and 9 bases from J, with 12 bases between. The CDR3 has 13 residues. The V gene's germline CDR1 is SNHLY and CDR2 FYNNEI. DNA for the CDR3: TGTGCCAGCAGTGACCAACTAGTAAGTGAGCAGTTCTTC. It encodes CASSDQLVSEQFF.

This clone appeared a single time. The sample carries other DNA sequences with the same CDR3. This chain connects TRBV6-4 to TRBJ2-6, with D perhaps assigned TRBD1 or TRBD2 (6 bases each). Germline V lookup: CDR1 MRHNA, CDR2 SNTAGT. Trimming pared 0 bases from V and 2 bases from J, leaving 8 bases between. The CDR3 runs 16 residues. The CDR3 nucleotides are TGTGCCAGCAGTGACTCGGGGGGCGCTGGGGCCAACGTCCTGACTTTC. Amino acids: CASSDSGGAGANVLTF.

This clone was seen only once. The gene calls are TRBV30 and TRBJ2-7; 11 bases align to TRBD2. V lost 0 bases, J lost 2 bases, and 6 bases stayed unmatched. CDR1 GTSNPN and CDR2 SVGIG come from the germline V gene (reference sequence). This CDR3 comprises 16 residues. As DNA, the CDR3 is TGTGCCTGGAGTGTAACGGGACTAGCGGATACCTACGAGCAGTACTTC. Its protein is CAWSVTGLADTYEQYF.

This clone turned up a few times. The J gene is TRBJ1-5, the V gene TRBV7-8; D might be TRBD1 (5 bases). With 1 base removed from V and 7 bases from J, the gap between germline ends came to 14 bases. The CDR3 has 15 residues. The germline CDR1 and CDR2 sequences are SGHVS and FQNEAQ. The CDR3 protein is CASSLVWGVGQPQHF. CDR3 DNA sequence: TGTGCCAGCAGCTTAGTTTGGGGGGTTGGGCAGCCCCAGCATTTT.

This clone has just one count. The CDR3 bases are TGTGCCAGCAGCCCCAGGACTGCCGCCTTAGGGGAGCAGTTCTTC. This codes for CASSPRTAALGEQFF. The V and J genes are TRBV11-1 and TRBJ2-1; weak D call: TRBD2 (5 bases). The CDR3 length is 15 residues. Germline V CDR1 and CDR2: SGHAT, FQDESV (reference sequence). V lost 5 bases and J lost 10, with 21 bases in between.

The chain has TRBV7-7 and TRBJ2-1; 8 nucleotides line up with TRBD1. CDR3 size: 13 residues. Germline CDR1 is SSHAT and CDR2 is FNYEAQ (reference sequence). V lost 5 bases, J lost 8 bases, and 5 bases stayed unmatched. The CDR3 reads CASSRGQGYEQFF. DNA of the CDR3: TGTGCCAGCAGCCGAGGACAGGGCTATGAGCAGTTCTTC.

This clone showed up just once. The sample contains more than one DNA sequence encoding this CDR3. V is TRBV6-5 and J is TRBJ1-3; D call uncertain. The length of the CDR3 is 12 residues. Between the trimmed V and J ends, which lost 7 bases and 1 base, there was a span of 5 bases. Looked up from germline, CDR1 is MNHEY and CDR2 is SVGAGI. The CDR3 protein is CASKSSGNTIYF. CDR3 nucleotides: TGTGCCAGCAAGTCATCTGGAAACACCATATATTTT.

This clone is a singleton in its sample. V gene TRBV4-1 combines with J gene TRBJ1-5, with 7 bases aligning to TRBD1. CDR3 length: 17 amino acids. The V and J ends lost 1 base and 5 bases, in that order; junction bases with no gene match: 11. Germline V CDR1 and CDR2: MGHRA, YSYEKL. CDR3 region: CASSQGKSSRGYQPQHF. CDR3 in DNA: TGCGCCAGCAGCCAAGGGAAAAGCTCCAGGGGGTATCAGCCCCAGCATTTT.

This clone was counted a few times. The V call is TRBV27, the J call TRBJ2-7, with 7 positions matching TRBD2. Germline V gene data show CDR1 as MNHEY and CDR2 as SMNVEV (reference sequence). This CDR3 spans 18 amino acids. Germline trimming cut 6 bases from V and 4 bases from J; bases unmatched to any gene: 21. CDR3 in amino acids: CASSLPRSVLGGRYEQYF. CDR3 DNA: TGTGCCAGCAGCCTGCCCCGGAGCGTACTTGGCGGGAGATACGAGCAGTACTTC.

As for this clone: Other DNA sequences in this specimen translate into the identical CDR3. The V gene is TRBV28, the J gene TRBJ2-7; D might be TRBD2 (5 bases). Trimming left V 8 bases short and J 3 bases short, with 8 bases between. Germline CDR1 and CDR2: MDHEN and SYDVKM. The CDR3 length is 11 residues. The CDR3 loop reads CASGGLYEQYF. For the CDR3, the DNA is TGTGCCAGCGGCGGACTCTACGAGCAGTACTTC.

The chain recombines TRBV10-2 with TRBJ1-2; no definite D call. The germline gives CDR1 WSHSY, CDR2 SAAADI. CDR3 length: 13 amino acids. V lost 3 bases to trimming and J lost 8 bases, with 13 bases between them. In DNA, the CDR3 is TGCGCCAGCAGTGATAGAGGGATCGGGGGCTACACCTTC. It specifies CASSDRGIGGYTF.

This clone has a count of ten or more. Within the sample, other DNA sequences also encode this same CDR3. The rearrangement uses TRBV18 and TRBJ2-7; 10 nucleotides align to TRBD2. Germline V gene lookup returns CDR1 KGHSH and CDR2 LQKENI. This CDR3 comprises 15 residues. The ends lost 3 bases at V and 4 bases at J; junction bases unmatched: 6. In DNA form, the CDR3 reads TGTGCCAGCTCACCTGGGGCTAGCGGGAGTTACGAGCAGTACTTC. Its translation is CASSPGASGSYEQYF.

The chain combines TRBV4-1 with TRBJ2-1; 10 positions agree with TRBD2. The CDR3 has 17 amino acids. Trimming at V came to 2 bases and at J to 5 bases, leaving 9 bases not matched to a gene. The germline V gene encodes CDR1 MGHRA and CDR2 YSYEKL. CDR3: CASSQPPGLAPNNEQFF. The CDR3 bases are TGCGCCAGCAGCCAACCCCCGGGACTAGCGCCGAACAATGAGCAGTTCTTC.